The 10 T cell receptor beta chains listed next were all sequenced from one sample in a study of blood T cell repertoires in COVID-19. Assay used: immunoSEQ multiplex PCR; TCRdb lists only in-frame clones, some missing. The sample consists of about 120,000 clones, around 91% of them appearing once. Sequenced material: peripheral blood. Receptor source: a man between 65 and 85 years old with active or convalescent COVID-19.

The chain recombines TRBV30 with TRBJ2-7; 8 nucleotides match TRBD1. Germline V lookup: CDR1 GTSNPN, CDR2 SVGIG (reference sequence). V lost 6 bases to trimming and J lost 2 bases; unmatched junction nucleotides: 6. The CDR3 covers 13 residues. This CDR3 reads CACKRGQAYEQYF. The CDR3 DNA follows: TGTGCCTGTAAAAGGGGACAGGCCTACGAGCAGTACTTC. Full variable domain (rest looked up from reference TRBV30 and TRBJ2-7): SQTIHQWPATLVQPVGSPLSLECTVEGTSNPNLYWYRQAAGRGLQLLFYSVGIGQISSEVPQNLSASRPQDRQFILSSKKLLLSDSGFYLCACKRGQAYEQYFGPGTRLTVT.

The rearrangement links TRBV19 to TRBJ1-5, with 7 bases aligning to TRBD1. CDR3 length: 13 amino acids. J gave up 5 bases and V 3 bases, and 1 base lay outside the gene matches. The germline CDR1 and CDR2 sequences are LNHDA and SQIVND (reference sequence). The CDR3 sequence: CASSITGDQPQHF. DNA for the CDR3: TGTGCCAGTAGTATCACAGGGGATCAGCCCCAGCATTTT.

The gene calls are TRBV14 and TRBJ2-2; no firm D call. V dropped 3 bases and J dropped 3 bases, with 5 bases sitting between them. Germline V gene lookup returns CDR1 SGHDN and CDR2 FVKESK. The CDR3 loop spans 13 amino acids. The CDR3 sequence: CASSHFYTGELFF. In DNA form, the CDR3 reads TGTGCCAGCAGCCACTTCTACACCGGGGAGCTGTTTTTT.

This chain links TRBV21-1 with TRBJ1-5; TRBD1 reflects the table's D call only, with no check against the DNA. TRBV21-1 is an annotated pseudogene. CDR3 length equals 15 residues. This chain's CDR3 is CETIGVAVSNQPQHF. CDR3 DNA sequence: TGTGAGACAATAGGGGTCGCTGTTAGCAATCAGCCCCAGCATTTT.

The chain employs TRBV28 and TRBJ1-1, with D tentatively TRBD1 (5 bases). CDR3 size: 11 residues. Germline CDR1 is MDHEN and CDR2 is SYDVKM. V was cut by 4 bases and J by 11 bases, with 11 bases left in between. The CDR3 loop reads CASSYVGGAFF. The CDR3 nucleotides are TGTGCCAGCAGTTATGTCGGGGGGGCTTTCTTT.

The genes are TRBV5-6 and TRBJ1-2; 7 bases map to TRBD1. Germline-derived CDR1 and CDR2 are SGHDT and YYEEEE. This CDR3 region has 14 residues. With 4 bases clipped from V and 2 bases from J, the junction kept 5 bases outside the gene matches. CDR3 residues: CASSEGASNYGYTF. The CDR3 region has the DNA TGTGCCAGCAGCGAGGGGGCCTCCAACTATGGCTACACCTTC.

The chain uses TRBV5-1 and TRBJ2-7; possible D gene TRBD1, 6 bases. Germline lookup yields CDR1 SGHRS and CDR2 YFSETQ. The CDR3 runs 14 residues. The germline V and J ends were trimmed by 2 bases and 5 bases, with 14 bases remaining between them. CDR3 nucleotides: TGCGCCAGCAGCTTCGAGGACAAGGGGGACGAGCAGTACTTC. It specifies CASSFEDKGDEQYF.

V gene TRBV7-2 combines with J gene TRBJ2-2; 8 bases map to TRBD2. Germline V gene lookup returns CDR1 SGHTA and CDR2 FQGNSA. The length of the CDR3 is 14 residues. Germline trimming cut 5 bases from V and 7 bases from J; bases unmatched to any gene: 6. The CDR3 reads CASSVSGTSGELFF. CDR3 coding DNA: TGTGCCAGCAGCGTGTCCGGGACTAGCGGGGAGCTGTTTTTT.

The chain joins TRBV9 to TRBJ1-5; possible D gene TRBD1, 5 bases. Germline CDR1 SGDLS, CDR2 YYNGEE. The CDR3 contains 15 residues. Between the trimmed V and J ends, which lost 0 bases and 6 bases, there was a span of 13 bases. The CDR3: CASSVDPAGGQPQHF. In DNA form, the CDR3 reads TGTGCCAGCAGCGTAGACCCGGCCGGGGGTCAGCCCCAGCATTTT.

The gene calls are TRBV6-4 and TRBJ2-5; 7 nucleotides match TRBD1. CDR3 length: 15 amino acids. The V and J ends lost 7 bases and 7 bases, in that order; junction bases with no gene match: 15. Germline CDR1 MRHNA, CDR2 SNTAGT. The CDR3 is CASMKFGDSSGTQYF. Here the CDR3 DNA reads TGTGCCAGCATGAAATTCGGGGACAGCTCCGGGACCCAGTACTTC.